This T cell receptor beta chain was sequenced in a study of blood T cells in healthy people across ages. Study conclusions and caveats: A greater number of naive CD4+ cells and higher diversity distinguished long-lived donors from aged donors.

The J segment lost 1 base and the V segment lost 3 bases, leaving 7 bases of the junction unmatched. Germline CDR1 and CDR2: KGHSH and LQKENI. The CDR3 sequence is 16 residues long. PCR was performed a second time for about 7 to 12 cycles using a sample-barcoded 5' primer and a J-beta primer mix. TCRdb reprocessed the 5' RACE reads via MiXCR and lists one record per CDR3 protein. The sample yields roughly 1,100,000 distinct CDR3 sequences, under 30% seen once. Note on this clonotype: Its antigen remains unknown.

The data were also submitted as part of a second study, on T cells of mothers and their children.

Source material: blood. This chain links TRBV18 with TRBJ1-1; 8 bases fit TRBD1. The clonotype originates from a girl aged 2-10 years in good health. The chain's CDR3 is CASSPSQGAKNTEAFF. DNA of the CDR3: TGTGCCAGCTCACCTAGTCAGGGGGCCAAGAACACTGAAGCTTTCTTT.